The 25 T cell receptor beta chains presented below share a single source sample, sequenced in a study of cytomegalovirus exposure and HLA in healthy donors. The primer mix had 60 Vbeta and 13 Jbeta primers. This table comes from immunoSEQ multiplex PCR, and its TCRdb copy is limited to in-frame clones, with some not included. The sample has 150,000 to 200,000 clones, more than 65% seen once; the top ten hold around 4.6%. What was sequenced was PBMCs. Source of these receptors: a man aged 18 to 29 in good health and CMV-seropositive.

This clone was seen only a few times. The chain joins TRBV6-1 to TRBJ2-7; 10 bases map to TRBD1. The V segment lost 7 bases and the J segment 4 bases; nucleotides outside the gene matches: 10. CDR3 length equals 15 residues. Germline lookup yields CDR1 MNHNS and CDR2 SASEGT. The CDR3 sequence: CASTPGQGTPYEQYV. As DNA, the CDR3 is TGTGCCAGCACTCCGGGACAGGGGACGCCTTACGAGCAGTACGTC.

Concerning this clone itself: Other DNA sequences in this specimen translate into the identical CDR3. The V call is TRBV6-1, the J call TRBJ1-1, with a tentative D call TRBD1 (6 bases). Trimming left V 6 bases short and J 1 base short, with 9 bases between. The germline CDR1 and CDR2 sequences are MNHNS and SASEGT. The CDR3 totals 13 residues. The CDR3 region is CASSQDRNTEAFF. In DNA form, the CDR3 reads TGTGCCAGCAGCCAGGACAGGAACACTGAAGCTTTCTTT.

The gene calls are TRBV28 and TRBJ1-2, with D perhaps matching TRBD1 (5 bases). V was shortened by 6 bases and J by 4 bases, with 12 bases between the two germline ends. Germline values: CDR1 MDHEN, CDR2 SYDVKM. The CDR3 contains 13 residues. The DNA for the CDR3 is TGTGCCAGCAGCAATCGACAGACCTATGGCTACACCTTC. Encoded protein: CASSNRQTYGYTF.

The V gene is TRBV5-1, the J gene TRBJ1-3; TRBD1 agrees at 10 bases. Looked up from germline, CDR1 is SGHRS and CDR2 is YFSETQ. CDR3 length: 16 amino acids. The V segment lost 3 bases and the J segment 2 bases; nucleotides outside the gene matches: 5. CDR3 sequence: CASSWGTGAAGNTIYF. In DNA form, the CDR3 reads TGCGCCAGCAGCTGGGGGACAGGGGCCGCTGGAAACACCATATATTTT.

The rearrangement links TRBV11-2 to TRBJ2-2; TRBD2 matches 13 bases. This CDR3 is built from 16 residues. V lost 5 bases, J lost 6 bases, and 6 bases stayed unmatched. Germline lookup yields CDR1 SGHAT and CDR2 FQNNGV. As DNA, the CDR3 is TGTGCCAGCAGCCAGCTACTAGCGGGAGGGTCCGGGGAGCTGTTTTTT. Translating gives CASSQLLAGGSGELFF.

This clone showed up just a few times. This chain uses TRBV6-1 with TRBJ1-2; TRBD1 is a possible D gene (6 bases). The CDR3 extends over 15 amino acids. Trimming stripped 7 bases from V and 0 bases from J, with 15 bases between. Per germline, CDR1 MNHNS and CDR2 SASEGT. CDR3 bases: TGTGCCAGCAAACAATACAGGGAAACTAACTATGGCTACACCTTC. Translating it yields CASKQYRETNYGYTF.

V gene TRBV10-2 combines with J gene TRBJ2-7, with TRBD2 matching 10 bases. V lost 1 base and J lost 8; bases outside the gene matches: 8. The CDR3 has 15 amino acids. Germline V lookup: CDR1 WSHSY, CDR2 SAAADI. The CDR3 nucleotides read TGCGCCAGCAGTGAGTTGGCTAGCGGGAGCCCTAAGCAGTACGTC. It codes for CASSELASGSPKQYV.

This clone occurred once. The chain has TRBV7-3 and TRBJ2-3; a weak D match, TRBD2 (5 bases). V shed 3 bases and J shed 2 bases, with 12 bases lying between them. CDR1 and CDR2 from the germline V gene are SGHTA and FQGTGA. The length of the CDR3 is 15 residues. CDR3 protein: CASSFDGKLTDTQYF. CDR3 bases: TGTGCCAGCAGCTTCGACGGGAAGCTCACAGATACGCAGTATTTT.

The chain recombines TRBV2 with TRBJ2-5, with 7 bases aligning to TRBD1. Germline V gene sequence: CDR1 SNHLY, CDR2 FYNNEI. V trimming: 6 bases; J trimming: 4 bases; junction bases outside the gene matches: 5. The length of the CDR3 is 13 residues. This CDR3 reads CASRETGTETQYF. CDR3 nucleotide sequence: TGTGCCAGCAGGGAGACAGGGACAGAGACCCAGTACTTC.

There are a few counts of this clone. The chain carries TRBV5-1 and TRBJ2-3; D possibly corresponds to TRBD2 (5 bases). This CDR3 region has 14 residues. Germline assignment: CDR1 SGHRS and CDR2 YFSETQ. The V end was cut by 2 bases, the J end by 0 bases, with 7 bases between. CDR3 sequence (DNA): TGCGCCAGCAGCTTAGCGGAGAGCACAGATACGCAGTATTTT. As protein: CASSLAESTDTQYF.

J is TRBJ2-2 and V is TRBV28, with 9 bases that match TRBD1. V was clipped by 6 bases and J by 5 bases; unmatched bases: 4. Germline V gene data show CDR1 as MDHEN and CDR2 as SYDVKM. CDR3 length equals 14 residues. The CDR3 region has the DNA TGTGCCAGCAGAAGACAGGGGGAGACCGGGGAGCTGTTTTTT. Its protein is CASRRQGETGELFF.

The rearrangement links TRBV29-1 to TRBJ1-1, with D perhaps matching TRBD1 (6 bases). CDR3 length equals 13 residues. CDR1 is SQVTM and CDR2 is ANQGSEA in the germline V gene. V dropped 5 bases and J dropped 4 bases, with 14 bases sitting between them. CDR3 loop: CSVSTGSGTEAFF. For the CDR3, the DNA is TGCAGCGTTTCCACAGGGTCGGGCACTGAAGCTTTCTTT.

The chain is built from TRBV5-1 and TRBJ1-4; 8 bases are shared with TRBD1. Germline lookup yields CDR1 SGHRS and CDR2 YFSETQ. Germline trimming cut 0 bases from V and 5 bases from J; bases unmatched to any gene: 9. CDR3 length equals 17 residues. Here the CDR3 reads CASSLGGETGVNEKLFF. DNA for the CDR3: TGCGCCAGCAGCTTGGGAGGCGAGACAGGGGTAAATGAAAAACTGTTTTTT.

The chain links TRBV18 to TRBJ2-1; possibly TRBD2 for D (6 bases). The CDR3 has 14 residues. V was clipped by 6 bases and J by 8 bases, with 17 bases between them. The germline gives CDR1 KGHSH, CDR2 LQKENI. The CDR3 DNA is TGTGCCAGCTCCCCCCGGACCGGGAGCGATGAGCAGTTCTTC. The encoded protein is CASSPRTGSDEQFF.

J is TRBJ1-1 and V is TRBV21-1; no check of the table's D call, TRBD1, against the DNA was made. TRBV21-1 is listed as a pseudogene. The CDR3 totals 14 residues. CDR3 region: CASRGDRLRDQAFF. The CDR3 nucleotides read TGTGCCAGCAGAGGGGACAGGCTCCGGGATCAAGCTTTCTTT.

The DNA of the CDR3 is TGTGCCAGCAGTTTAGGAATCAGGGAGCCCCAGCATTTT. It encodes CASSLGIREPQHF. This chain links TRBV6-5 with TRBJ1-5, with D perhaps matching TRBD1 (5 bases). The CDR3 length is 13 residues. The V and J ends lost 4 bases and 8 bases respectively, with 12 bases between them. Germline V gives CDR1 MNHEY, CDR2 SVGAGI.

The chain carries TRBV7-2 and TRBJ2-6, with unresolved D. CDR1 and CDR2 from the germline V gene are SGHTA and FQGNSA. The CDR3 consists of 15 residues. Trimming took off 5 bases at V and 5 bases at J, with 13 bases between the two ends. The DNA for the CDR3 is TGTGCCAGCAGCCCCTCCGGGTCCCGGGCCAACGTCCTGACTTTC. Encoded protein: CASSPSGSRANVLTF.

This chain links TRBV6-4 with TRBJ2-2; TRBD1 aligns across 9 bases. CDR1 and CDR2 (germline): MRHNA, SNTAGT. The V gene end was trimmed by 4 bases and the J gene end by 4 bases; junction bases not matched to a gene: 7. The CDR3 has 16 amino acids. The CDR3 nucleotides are TGTGCCAGCAGTGTGGGGGACAGGGCTGGCACCGGGGAGCTGTTTTTT. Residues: CASSVGDRAGTGELFF.

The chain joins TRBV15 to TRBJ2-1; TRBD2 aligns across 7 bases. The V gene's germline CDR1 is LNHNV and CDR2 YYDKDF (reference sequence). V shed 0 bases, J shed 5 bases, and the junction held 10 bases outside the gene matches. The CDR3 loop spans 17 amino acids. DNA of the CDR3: TGTGCCACCAGCAGAGATGGACTAGTGGGTAGAAACAATGAGCAGTTCTTC. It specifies CATSRDGLVGRNNEQFF.

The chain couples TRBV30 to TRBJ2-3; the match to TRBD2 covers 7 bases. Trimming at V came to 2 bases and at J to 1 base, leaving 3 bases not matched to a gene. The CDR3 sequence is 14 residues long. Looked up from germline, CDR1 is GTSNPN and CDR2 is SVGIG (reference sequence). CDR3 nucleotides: TGTGCCTGGAGTTCCCTAGCGGGCACAGATACGCAGTATTTT. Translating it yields CAWSSLAGTDTQYF.

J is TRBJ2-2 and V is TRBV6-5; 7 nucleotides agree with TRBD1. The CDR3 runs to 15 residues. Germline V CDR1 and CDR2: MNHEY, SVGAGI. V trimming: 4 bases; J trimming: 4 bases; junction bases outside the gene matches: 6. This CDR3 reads CASSSDRTGTGELFF. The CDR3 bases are TGTGCCAGCAGTTCGGACAGGACGGGCACCGGGGAGCTGTTTTTT.

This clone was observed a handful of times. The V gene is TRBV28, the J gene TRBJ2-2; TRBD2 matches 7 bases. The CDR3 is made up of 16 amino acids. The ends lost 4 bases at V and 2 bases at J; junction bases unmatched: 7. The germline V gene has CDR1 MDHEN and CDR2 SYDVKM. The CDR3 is CASSSSGGGNTGELFF. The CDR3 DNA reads TGTGCCAGCAGTTCCTCGGGGGGAGGCAACACCGGGGAGCTGTTTTTT. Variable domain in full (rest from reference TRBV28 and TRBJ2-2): DVKVTQSSRYLVKRTGEKVFLECVQDMDHENMFWYRQDPGLGLRLIYFSYDVKMKEKGDIPEGYSVSREKKERFSLILESASTNQTSMYLCASSSSGGGNTGELFFGEGSRLTVL.

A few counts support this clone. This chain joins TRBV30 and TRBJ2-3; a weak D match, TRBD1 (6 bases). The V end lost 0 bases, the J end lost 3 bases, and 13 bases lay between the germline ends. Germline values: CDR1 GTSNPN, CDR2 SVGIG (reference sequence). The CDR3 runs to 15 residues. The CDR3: CAWSVRRGGTDTQYF. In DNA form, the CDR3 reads TGTGCCTGGAGTGTACGACGAGGGGGAACAGATACGCAGTATTTT. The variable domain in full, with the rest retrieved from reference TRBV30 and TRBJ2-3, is SQTIHQWPATLVQPVGSPLSLECTVEGTSNPNLYWYRQAAGRGLQLLFYSVGIGQISSEVPQNLSASRPQDRQFILSSKKLLLSDSGFYLCAWSVRRGGTDTQYFGPGTRLTVL.

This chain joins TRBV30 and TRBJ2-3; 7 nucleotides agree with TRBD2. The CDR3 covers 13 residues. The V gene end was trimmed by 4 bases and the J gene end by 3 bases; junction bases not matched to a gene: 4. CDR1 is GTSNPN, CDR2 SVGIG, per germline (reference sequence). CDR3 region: CAWIAGFTDTQYF. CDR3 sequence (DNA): TGTGCCTGGATAGCGGGTTTTACAGATACGCAGTATTTT.

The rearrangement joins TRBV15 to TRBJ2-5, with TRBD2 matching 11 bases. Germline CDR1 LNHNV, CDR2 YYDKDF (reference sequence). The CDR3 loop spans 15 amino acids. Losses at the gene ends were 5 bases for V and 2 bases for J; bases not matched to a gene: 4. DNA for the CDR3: TGTGCCACCAGCTTACTAGCGGGAGAACAAGAGACCCAGTACTTC. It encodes CATSLLAGEQETQYF.